This T cell receptor (beta chain) was observed in a study of cytomegalovirus exposure and HLA in healthy donors. Findings and limits, study-wide: Relative to the roughly 700-donor mean, N-insertions were reportedly fewer in an Asian-associated ancestry cluster in a later analysis.

PCR involved 60 Vbeta and 13 Jbeta primers. Generated by immunoSEQ multiplex PCR, the TCRdb table keeps only in-frame clones and is missing some. The sample yields 190,000 or so clones, roughly 87% seen once. This clone was seen a handful of times. The target antigen is unknown. This clonotype was obtained from a man between 50 and 59 years old in good health and CMV-seronegative. What was sequenced was PBMCs.

The CDR3 protein is CASSLEQNTEAFF. The CDR3 DNA sequence: TGTGCCAGCAGCTTAGAACAGAACACTGAAGCTTTCTTT. The chain combines TRBV7-9 with TRBJ1-1; D not certain. CDR3 size: 13 residues. With 1 base removed from V and 1 base from J, the gap between germline ends came to 4 bases. CDR1 and CDR2 from the germline V gene are SEHNR and FQNEAQ (reference sequence). Based on the CDR3 plus reference TRBV7-9 and TRBJ1-1, the full variable domain is DTGVSQNPRHKITKRGQNVTFRCDPISEHNRLYWYRQTLGQGPEFLTYFQNEAQLEKSRLLSDRFSAERPKGSFSTLEIQRTEQGDSAMYLCASSLEQNTEAFFGQGTRLTVV.